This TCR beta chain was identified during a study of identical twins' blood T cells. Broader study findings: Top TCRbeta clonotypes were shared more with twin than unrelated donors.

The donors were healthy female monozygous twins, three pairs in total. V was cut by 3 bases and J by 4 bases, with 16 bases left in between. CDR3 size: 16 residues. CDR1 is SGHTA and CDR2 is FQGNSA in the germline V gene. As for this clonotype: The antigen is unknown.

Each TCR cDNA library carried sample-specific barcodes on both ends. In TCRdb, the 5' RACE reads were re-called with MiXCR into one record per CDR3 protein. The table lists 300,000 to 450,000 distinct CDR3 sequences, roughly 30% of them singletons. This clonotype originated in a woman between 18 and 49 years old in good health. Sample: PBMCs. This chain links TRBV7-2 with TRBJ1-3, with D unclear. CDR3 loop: CASSFGSGNSGNTIYF. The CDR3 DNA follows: TGTGCCAGCAGCTTCGGATCTGGGAACTCGGGAAACACCATATATTTT. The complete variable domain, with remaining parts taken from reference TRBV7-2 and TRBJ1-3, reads GAGVSQSPSNKVTEKGKDVELRCDPISGHTALYWYRQSLGQGLEFLIYFQGNSAPDKSGLPSDRFSAERTGGSVSTLTIQRTQQEDSAVYLCASSFGSGNSGNTIYFGEGSWLTVV.